These T cell receptor beta chains were read from a single sample in a study of OX40 agonist ivuxolimab in advanced cancers. Method: immunoSEQ multiplex PCR; TCRdb's copy keeps in-frame clones and lacks some. The sample yields approximately 91,000 clones, approximately 89% seen once. The source was CD4+ or CD8+ T cells sorted from blood, collected in a trial of the OX40 agonist ivuxolimab. The receptors here all came from an adult with an advanced solid tumor such as melanoma, head and neck, liver or kidney cancer. Both conserved end residues are trimmed from each CDR3. A row's size may be missing; if present it is once, few, many or a size class.

V	J	size	CDR3
TRBV19	TRBJ1-1	-	ASSISLGQGRMNTEAF
TRBV30	TRBJ2-5	-	AWSLAVETQY
TRBV7-9	TRBJ2-7	-	ASVGREQY
TRBV5-6	TRBJ2-3	-	ASGALAGTSYTQY
TRBV6-5	TRBJ1-5	medium-sized	ASSYRQEQPQH
TRBV30	TRBJ1-1	-	AWSDPATEAF
TRBV19	TRBJ2-3	-	ATTRRRGSTDTQY
TRBV5-1	TRBJ2-2	-	ASSLAGLRQGTAGELF
TRBV5-1	TRBJ2-5	-	ASSPEGLAGVETQY
TRBV7-3	TRBJ1-5	-	ASSRDNQPQH
TRBV11-3	TRBJ1-2	-	ASGVQEYYT
TRBV19	TRBJ2-1	-	ASSRAMNEQF
TRBV5-6	TRBJ1-3	-	ASSGPSSGNTIY
TRBV18	TRBJ1-2	-	ASSPPTGFIYGYT
TRBV7-2	TRBJ1-2	-	ASSPGRSFYGYT
TRBV6-1	TRBJ1-2	few	ASRDIGNRGYT
TRBV7-7	TRBJ2-1	-	ASSRGQHNEQF